This T cell receptor beta chain is drawn from a study of cytomegalovirus exposure and HLA in healthy donors. Looking at the study overall: A later analysis reported the same platform for the 90 to 150 validation repertoires and the 650 to 750 first-cohort repertoires.

Germline V gene sequence: CDR1 SGHTA, CDR2 FQGNSA. The CDR3 length is 15 residues. V shed 4 bases and J 1 base; nucleotides not matched to a gene: 5. A remark on this clone: Its matching antigen is unknown.

Study conclusions and caveats: The study found most TCR sequences rare, yet found some public TCRs in many donors. The investigators catalogued 150 to 200 TCR beta chains as cytomegalovirus-associated.

Donors were drawn from the approximately 110-subject validation cohort, separate from the roughly 610-subject first cohort. Assay used: immunoSEQ multiplex PCR; TCRdb lists only in-frame clones, some missing. This table has roughly 60,000 clones, roughly 94% appearing once. Sequencing used PBMCs. The chain couples TRBV7-2 to TRBJ2-5; 8 bases map to TRBD1. The receptor was derived from a woman under 30 in good health and CMV-seronegative. CDR3 bases: TGTGCCAGCAGCTCAATGACAGGGGCCCAAGAGACCCAGTACTTC. Amino acid sequence: CASSSMTGAQETQYF.